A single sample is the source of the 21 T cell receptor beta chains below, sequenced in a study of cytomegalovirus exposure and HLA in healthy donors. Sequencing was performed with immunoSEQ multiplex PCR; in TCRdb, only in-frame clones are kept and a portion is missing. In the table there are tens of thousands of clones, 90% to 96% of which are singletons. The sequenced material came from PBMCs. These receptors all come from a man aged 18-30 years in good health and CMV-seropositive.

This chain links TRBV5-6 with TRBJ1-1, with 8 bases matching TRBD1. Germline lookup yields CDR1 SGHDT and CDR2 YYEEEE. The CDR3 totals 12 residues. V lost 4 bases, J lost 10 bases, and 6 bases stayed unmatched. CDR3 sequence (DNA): TGTGCCAGCAGCGGACTAGACAGGGGAGCTTTCTTT. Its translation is CASSGLDRGAFF.

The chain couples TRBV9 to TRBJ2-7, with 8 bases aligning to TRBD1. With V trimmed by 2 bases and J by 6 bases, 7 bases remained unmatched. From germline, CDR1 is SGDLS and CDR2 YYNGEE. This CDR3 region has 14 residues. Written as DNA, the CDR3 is TGTGCCAGCAGCGTTGAGGGCAGGGGGCGCGAGCAGTACTTC. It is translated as CASSVEGRGREQYF.

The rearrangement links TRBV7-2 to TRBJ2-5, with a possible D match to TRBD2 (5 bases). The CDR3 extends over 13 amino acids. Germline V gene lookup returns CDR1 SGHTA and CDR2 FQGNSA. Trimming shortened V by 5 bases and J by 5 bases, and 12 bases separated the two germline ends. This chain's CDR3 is CASSPDGGETQYF. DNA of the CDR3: TGTGCCAGCAGCCCAGATGGCGGGGAGACCCAGTACTTC.

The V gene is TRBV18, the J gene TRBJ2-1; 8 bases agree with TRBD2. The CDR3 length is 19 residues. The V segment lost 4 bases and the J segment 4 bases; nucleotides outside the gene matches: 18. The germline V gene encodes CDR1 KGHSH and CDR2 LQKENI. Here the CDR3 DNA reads TGTGCCAGCTCACTATCCATACAGGGTGTAGCGGGAAAATACAATGAGCAGTTCTTC. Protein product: CASSLSIQGVAGKYNEQFF.

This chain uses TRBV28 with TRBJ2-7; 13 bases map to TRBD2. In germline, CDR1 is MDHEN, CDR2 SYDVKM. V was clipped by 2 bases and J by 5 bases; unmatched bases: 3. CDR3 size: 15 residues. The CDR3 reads CASSLTSGRAHEQYF. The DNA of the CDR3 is TGTGCCAGCAGTTTAACTAGCGGGAGGGCCCACGAGCAGTACTTC. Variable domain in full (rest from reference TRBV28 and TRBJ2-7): DVKVTQSSRYLVKRTGEKVFLECVQDMDHENMFWYRQDPGLGLRLIYFSYDVKMKEKGDIPEGYSVSREKKERFSLILESASTNQTSMYLCASSLTSGRAHEQYFGPGTRLTVT.

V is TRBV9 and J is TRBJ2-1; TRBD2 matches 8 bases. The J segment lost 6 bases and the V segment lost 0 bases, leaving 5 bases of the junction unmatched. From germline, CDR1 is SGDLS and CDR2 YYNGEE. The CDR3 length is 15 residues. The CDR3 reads CASSVEEREFNEQFF. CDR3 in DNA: TGTGCCAGCAGCGTAGAGGAGCGGGAGTTCAATGAGCAGTTCTTC.

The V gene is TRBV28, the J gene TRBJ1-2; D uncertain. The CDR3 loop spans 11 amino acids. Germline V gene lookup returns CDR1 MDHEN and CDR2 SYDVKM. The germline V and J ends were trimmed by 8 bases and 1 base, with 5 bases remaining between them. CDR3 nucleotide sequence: TGTGCCAGCCGGGATAACTATGGCTACACCTTC. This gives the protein CASRDNYGYTF.

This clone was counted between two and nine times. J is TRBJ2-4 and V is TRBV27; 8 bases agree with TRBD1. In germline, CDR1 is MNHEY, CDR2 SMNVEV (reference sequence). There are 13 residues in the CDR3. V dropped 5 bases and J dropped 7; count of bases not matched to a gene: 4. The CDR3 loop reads CASSRRQGNIQYF. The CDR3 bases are TGTGCCAGCAGTAGGCGACAGGGGAACATTCAGTACTTC.

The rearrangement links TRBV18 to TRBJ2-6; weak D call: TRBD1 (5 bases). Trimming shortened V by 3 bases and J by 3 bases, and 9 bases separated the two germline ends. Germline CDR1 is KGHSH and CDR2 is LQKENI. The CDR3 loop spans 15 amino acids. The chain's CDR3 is CASSPSGFGANVLTF. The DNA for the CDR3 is TGTGCCAGCTCACCGTCAGGGTTTGGGGCCAACGTCCTGACTTTC. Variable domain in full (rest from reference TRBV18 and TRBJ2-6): NAGVMQNPRHLVRRRGQEARLRCSPMKGHSHVYWYRQLPEEGLKFMVYLQKENIIDESGMPKERFSAEFPKEGPSILRIQQVVRGDSAAYFCASSPSGFGANVLTFGAGSRLTVL.

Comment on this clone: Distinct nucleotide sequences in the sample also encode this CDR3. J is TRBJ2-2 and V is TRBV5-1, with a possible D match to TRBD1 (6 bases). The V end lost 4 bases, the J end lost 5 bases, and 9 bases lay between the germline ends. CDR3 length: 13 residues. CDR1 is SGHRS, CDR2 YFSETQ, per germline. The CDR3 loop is CASSPQGTGELFF. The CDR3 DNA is TGCGCCAGCAGCCCACAGGGAACCGGGGAGCTGTTTTTT.

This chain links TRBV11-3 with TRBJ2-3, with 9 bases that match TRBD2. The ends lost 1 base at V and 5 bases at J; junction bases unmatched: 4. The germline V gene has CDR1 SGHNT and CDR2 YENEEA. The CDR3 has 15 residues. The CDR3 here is CASSLGTSDGDTQYF. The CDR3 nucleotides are TGTGCCAGCAGCTTAGGGACTAGCGACGGAGATACGCAGTATTTT.

The CDR3 loop is CASSRLGQINYNEQFF. The CDR3 nucleotides are TGTGCCAGCAGCAGACTTGGACAGATAAACTACAATGAGCAGTTCTTC. The V and J genes are TRBV21-1 and TRBJ2-1; TRBD1 is the table's D call and was not checked against the DNA. TRBV21-1 is a documented pseudogene. The CDR3 is 16 amino acids.

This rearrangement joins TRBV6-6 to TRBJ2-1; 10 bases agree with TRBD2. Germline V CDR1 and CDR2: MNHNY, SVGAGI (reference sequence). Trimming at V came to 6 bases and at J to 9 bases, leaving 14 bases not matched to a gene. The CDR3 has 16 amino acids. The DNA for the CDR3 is TGTGCCAGCAGACTTACCGGGACTAGCGCGAGGGGTGAGCAGTTCTTC. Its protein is CASRLTGTSARGEQFF.

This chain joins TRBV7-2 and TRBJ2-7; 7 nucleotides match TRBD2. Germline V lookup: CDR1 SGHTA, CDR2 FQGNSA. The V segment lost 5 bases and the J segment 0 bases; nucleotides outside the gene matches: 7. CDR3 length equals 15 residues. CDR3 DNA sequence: TGTGCCAGCAGCCGGAGACTAGCAAGCTCCTACGAGCAGTACTTC. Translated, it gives CASSRRLASSYEQYF.

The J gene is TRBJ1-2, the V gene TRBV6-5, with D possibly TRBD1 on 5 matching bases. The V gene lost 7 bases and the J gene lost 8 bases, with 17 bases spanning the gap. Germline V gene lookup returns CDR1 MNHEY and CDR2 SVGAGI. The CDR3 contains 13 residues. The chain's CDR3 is CASTQGSPGGYTF. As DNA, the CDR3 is TGTGCCAGCACCCAGGGTTCTCCAGGCGGCTACACCTTC.

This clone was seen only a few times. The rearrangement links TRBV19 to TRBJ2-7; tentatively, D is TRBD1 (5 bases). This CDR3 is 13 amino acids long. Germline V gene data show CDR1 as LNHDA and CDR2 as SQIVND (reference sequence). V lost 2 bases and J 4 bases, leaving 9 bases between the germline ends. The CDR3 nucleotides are TGTGCCAGTAGTATATTTCAGGGATACGAGCAGTACTTC. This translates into CASSIFQGYEQYF.

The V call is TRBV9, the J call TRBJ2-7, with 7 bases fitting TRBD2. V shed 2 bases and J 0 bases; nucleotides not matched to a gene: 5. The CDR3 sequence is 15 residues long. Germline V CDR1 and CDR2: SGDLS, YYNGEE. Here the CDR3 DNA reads TGTGCCAGCAGCGTTGGCGGGAGTGACTCCTACGAGCAGTACTTC. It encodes CASSVGGSDSYEQYF.

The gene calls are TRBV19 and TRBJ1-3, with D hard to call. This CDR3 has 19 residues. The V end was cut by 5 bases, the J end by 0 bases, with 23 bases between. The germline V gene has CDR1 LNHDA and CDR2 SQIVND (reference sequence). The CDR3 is CASSPPGGSSAFSGNTIYF. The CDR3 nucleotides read TGTGCCAGTAGTCCCCCCGGCGGGTCATCGGCGTTCTCTGGAAACACCATATATTTT.

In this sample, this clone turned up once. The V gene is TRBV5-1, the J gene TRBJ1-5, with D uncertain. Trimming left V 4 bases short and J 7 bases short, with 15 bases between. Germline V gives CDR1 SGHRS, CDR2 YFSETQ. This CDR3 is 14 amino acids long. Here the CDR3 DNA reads TGCGCCAGCAGCCAAACCCTGGGAGGGCAGCCCCAGCATTTT. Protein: CASSQTLGGQPQHF.

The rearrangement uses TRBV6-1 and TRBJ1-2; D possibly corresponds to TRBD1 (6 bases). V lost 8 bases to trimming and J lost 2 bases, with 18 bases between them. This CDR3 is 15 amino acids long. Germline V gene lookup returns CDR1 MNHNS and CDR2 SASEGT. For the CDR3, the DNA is TGTGCCAGCGAATTCTCCGGGACAATCAACTATGGCTACACCTTC. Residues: CASEFSGTINYGYTF.

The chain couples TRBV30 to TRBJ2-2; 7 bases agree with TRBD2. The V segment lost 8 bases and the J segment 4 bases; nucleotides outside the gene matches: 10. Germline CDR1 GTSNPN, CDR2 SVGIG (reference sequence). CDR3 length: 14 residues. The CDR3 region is CAGTERDLTGELFF. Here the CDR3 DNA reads TGTGCCGGTACGGAGCGGGATCTCACCGGGGAGCTGTTTTTT.